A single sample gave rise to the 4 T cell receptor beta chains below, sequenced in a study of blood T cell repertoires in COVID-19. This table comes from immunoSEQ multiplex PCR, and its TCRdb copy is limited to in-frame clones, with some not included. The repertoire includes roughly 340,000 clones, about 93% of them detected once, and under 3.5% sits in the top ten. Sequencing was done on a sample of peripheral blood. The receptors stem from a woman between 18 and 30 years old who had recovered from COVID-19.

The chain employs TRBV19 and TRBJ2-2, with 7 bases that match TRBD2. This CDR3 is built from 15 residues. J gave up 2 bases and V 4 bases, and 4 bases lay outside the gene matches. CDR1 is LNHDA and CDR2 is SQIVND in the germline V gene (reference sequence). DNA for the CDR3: TGTGCCAGTAGTAATGTAGCGGGTAACACCGGGGAGCTGTTTTTT. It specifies CASSNVAGNTGELFF.

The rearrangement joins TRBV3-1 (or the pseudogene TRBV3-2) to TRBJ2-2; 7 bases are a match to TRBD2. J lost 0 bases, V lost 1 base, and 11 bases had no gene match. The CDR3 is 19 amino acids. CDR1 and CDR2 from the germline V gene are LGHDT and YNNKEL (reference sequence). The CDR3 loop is CASSQAGAGELANTGELFF. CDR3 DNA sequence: TGTGCCAGCAGCCAAGCTGGCGCGGGAGAGCTCGCGAACACCGGGGAGCTGTTTTTT.

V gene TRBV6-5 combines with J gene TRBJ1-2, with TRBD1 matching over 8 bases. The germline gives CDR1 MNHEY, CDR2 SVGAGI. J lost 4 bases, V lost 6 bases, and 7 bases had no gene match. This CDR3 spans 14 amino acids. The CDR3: CASSGQGTLYGYTF. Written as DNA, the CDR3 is TGTGCCAGCAGCGGACAGGGCACCCTCTATGGCTACACCTTC.

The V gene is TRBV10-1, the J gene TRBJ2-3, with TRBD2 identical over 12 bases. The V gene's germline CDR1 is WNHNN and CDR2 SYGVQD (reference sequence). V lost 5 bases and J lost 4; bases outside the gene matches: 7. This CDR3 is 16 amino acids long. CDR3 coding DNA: TGCGCCAGCAGTAAAACCGGGACTAGCGGGCCAGATACGCAGTATTTT. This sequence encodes CASSKTGTSGPDTQYF.